This T cell receptor (beta chain) was recorded in a study of control samples from healthy donors and cancer patients. CDR3 length: 16 residues. Germline-derived CDR1 and CDR2 are SGHNT and YYREEE (reference sequence). V lost 1 base to trimming and J lost 0 bases, with 11 bases between them. Clones were sequenced by immunoSEQ multiplex PCR, and TCRdb holds only the in-frame ones, with some missing. The sample contains about 110,000 clones, 90% of which appear only once. The specimen was blood. V usage is TRBV5-4 and J usage is TRBJ1-3, with no clear D. This clonotype was sampled from a human donor in good health. The donor label of this sample is uncertain. The CDR3 nucleotides read TGTGCCAGCAGCTTGTGGCCGGCCAGCTCTGGAAACACCATATATTTT. Protein product: CASSLWPASSGNTIYF.